A single sample is the source of the 22 T cell receptor beta chains below, sequenced in a study of neurological immune-mediated disorders. TCRdb reanalysed the 5' RACE reads using MiXCR and keeps one entry per CDR3 protein. The sample has about 40,000 distinct CDR3 sequences; around 13% are singletons. Sequenced input: CD4+ T cells from blood. All receptors come from a woman aged 55-70 years with HTLV-1-associated myelopathy (HAM/TSP).

In its sample, this clonotype was seen many times. J is TRBJ2-1 and V is TRBV5-1, with 7 positions matching TRBD2. Germline V lookup: CDR1 SGHRS, CDR2 YFSETQ. The CDR3 loop spans 13 amino acids. V was pared by 3 bases and J by 7 bases, with 4 bases of the junction left unmatched. CDR3 bases: TGCGCCAGCAGCTACGGACTAGTGAATGAGCAGTTCTTC. It specifies CASSYGLVNEQFF. Full variable domain (missing parts from reference TRBV5-1 and TRBJ2-1): KAGVTQTPRYLIKTRGQQVTLSCSPISGHRSVSWYQQTPGQGLQFLFEYFSETQRNKGNFPGRFSGRQFSNSRSEMNVSTLELGDSALYLCASSYGLVNEQFFGPGTRLTVL.

This clonotype was seen at least ten times. V is TRBV20-1 and J is TRBJ1-2; possibly TRBD1 for D (5 bases). Germline lookup yields CDR1 DFQATT and CDR2 SNEGSKA (reference sequence). CDR3 length: 12 amino acids. V lost 5 bases and J lost 2, with 9 bases in between. DNA of the CDR3: TGCAGTGCTGGGGCGGGGAACTATGGCTACACCTTC. This encodes CSAGAGNYGYTF.

This clonotype was seen at least ten times. J is TRBJ1-1 and V is TRBV20-1; TRBD1 might be the D (6 bases). Trimming left V 5 bases short and J 3 bases short, with 10 bases between. The CDR3 extends over 12 amino acids. The germline CDR1 and CDR2 sequences are DFQATT and SNEGSKA (reference sequence). The CDR3 sequence is CSAPTGYTEAFF. DNA of the CDR3: TGCAGTGCTCCGACAGGCTACACTGAAGCTTTCTTT.

This clonotype was seen ten or more times. The V call is TRBV19, the J call TRBJ1-4; the D gene is possibly TRBD1 (5 bases). This CDR3 is 14 amino acids long. Per the germline V gene, CDR1 is LNHDA and CDR2 is SQIVND (reference sequence). Between the trimmed V and J ends, which lost 7 bases and 3 bases, there was a span of 12 bases. CDR3 nucleotides: TGTGCCAGTAATCGGGGCATAGCTAATGAAAAACTGTTTTTT. Translating gives CASNRGIANEKLFF.

This clonotype is labeled as medium-sized (0.01 to 0.1%). The CDR3 region is CSAQLAGVTDTQYF. The CDR3 DNA is TGCAGTGCTCAACTAGCGGGGGTCACAGATACGCAGTATTTT. The chain couples TRBV20-1 to TRBJ2-3; 11 bases are shared with TRBD2. Germline V CDR1 and CDR2: DFQATT, SNEGSKA (reference sequence). V shed 5 bases, J shed 2 bases, and the junction held 3 bases outside the gene matches. This CDR3 has 14 amino acids.

This clonotype was counted many times. The rearrangement uses TRBV5-1 and TRBJ1-1; 9 nucleotides agree with TRBD1. With V trimmed by 4 bases and J by 4 bases, 8 bases remained unmatched. The CDR3 is made up of 15 amino acids. Germline V gives CDR1 SGHRS, CDR2 YFSETQ. The CDR3 is CASSLRQGVGTEAFF. The CDR3 bases are TGCGCCAGCAGCCTTAGACAGGGGGTAGGCACTGAAGCTTTCTTT.

This clonotype was found many times. The chain combines TRBV20-1 with TRBJ2-3; 7 bases agree with TRBD2. The germline V gene has CDR1 DFQATT and CDR2 SNEGSKA (reference sequence). The CDR3 is made up of 15 amino acids. V trimming: 0 bases; J trimming: 6 bases; junction bases outside the gene matches: 9. CDR3: CSARDQGGGRDTQYF. In DNA form, the CDR3 reads TGCAGTGCTAGAGATCAAGGCGGGGGTAGGGATACGCAGTATTTT.

The chain joins TRBV5-1 to TRBJ1-3; tentatively, D is TRBD1 (6 bases). Trimming took 3 bases from V and 0 from J, leaving 7 bases between them. Germline loops: CDR1 SGHRS, CDR2 YFSETQ. The CDR3 length is 14 residues. CDR3 sequence (DNA): TGCGCCAGCAGCTCACAGGGCTCTGGAAACACCATATATTTT. Translation: CASSSQGSGNTIYF.

This clonotype was seen repeatedly, ten times or more. V and J are TRBV2 and TRBJ1-6, with D perhaps matching TRBD1 (6 bases). V gave up 6 bases and J gave up 7 bases, with 10 bases separating them. The CDR3 consists of 13 residues. Germline-derived CDR1 and CDR2 are SNHLY and FYNNEI. The CDR3 is CASRVTGNSPLHF. The CDR3 bases are TGTGCCAGCAGGGTAACAGGGAATTCACCCCTCCACTTT.

This clonotype was counted many times. J is TRBJ2-6 and V is TRBV20-1, with D perhaps TRBD1 (5 bases). Germline-derived CDR1 and CDR2 are DFQATT and SNEGSKA (reference sequence). CDR3 length: 14 residues. CDR3: CSAAGFLGANVLTF. Written as DNA, the CDR3 is TGCAGCGCAGCAGGGTTTCTTGGGGCCAACGTCCTGACTTTC.

This clonotype was observed many times. The J gene is TRBJ2-7, the V gene TRBV5-1; TRBD1 is a possible D gene (6 bases). The germline V and J ends were trimmed by 4 bases and 2 bases, with 16 bases remaining between them. The germline V gene encodes CDR1 SGHRS and CDR2 YFSETQ. The CDR3 is made up of 15 amino acids. The CDR3 protein is CASSVEAGTTYEQYF. CDR3 coding DNA: TGCGCCAGCAGCGTGGAGGCCGGGACAACCTACGAGCAGTACTTC.

The rearrangement uses TRBV6-5 and TRBJ2-3; D possibly uses TRBD1 or TRBD2 (5 bases each). V was shortened by 5 bases and J by 6 bases, with 12 bases between the two germline ends. Germline V gene data show CDR1 as MNHEY and CDR2 as SVGAGI. The CDR3 loop spans 13 amino acids. CDR3 DNA: TGTGCCAGCAGTCCCGAATGGGGGGATACGCAGTATTTT. Encoded protein: CASSPEWGDTQYF.

At least ten counts were recorded for this clonotype. This chain uses TRBV5-1 with TRBJ2-1; D is unclear. The CDR3 sequence is 17 residues long. Germline V gene data show CDR1 as SGHRS and CDR2 as YFSETQ. The V end lost 2 bases, the J end lost 7 bases, and 22 bases lay between the germline ends. The CDR3 region has the DNA TGCGCCAGCAGCTTTGCTGTGGCCCGACGGTTGGGTAATGAGCAGTTCTTC. Amino acids: CASSFAVARRLGNEQFF.

This clonotype was found many times. The chain uses TRBV7-9 and TRBJ2-1; no clear D gene. The CDR3 sequence is 12 residues long. V was pared by 5 bases and J by 8 bases, with 10 bases between. The germline V gene encodes CDR1 SEHNR and CDR2 FQNEAQ (reference sequence). CDR3 bases: TGTGCCAGCAGCAGACTTAGGGATGAGCAGTTCTTC. Protein: CASSRLRDEQFF.

The chain is built from TRBV19 and TRBJ1-2; 10 bases fit TRBD1. Germline V gene data show CDR1 as LNHDA and CDR2 as SQIVND (reference sequence). Trimming removed 5 bases from V and 2 bases from J; junction bases left unmatched: 14. The CDR3 is 18 residues long. CDR3 loop: CASSLDRVRQGANYGYTF. The CDR3 DNA reads TGTGCCAGTAGTCTCGACCGCGTGCGACAGGGGGCGAACTATGGCTACACCTTC.

This clonotype was seen at least ten times. V usage is TRBV19 and J usage is TRBJ1-5; 7 positions agree with TRBD1. The CDR3 runs 13 residues. J lost 7 bases, V lost 6 bases, and 6 bases had no gene match. CDR1 LNHDA and CDR2 SQIVND come from the germline V gene (reference sequence). The CDR3 DNA is TGTGCCAGTAGCCTACAGGGGAGACAGCCCCAGCATTTT. Protein product: CASSLQGRQPQHF.

This clonotype has ten or more counts. The rearrangement uses TRBV6-1 and TRBJ2-1; 9 bases align to TRBD2. The CDR3 is made up of 14 amino acids. V shed 6 bases, J shed 4 bases, and the junction held 4 bases outside the gene matches. CDR1 is MNHNS, CDR2 SASEGT, per germline. The CDR3 protein is CASRASGEYNEQFF. CDR3 DNA: TGTGCCAGCAGGGCTAGCGGGGAGTACAATGAGCAGTTCTTC.

This clonotype came up many times. This may arise from a read error, as a much more abundant clone is one base away. This chain connects TRBV20-1 to TRBJ2-7, with D perhaps TRBD2 (5 bases). The CDR3 has 14 amino acids. Per the germline V gene, CDR1 is DFQATT and CDR2 is SNEGSKA (reference sequence). Trimming took off 6 bases at V and 0 bases at J, with 15 bases between the two ends. CDR3 loop: CSANERSVSYEQYF. CDR3 coding DNA: TGCAGTGCAAATGAGCGGAGTGTCTCCTACGAGCAGTACTTC.

This clonotype was seen ten or more times. This chain uses TRBV10-3 with TRBJ2-7; D call uncertain. V lost 3 bases to trimming and J lost 4 bases, with 13 bases between them. CDR1 ENHRY and CDR2 SYGVKD come from the germline V gene. This CDR3 comprises 14 residues. CDR3 loop: CAISETMDAYEQYF. The CDR3 DNA reads TGTGCCATCAGTGAAACAATGGACGCGTACGAGCAGTACTTC.

This clonotype is medium-sized by share. The chain has TRBV7-2 and TRBJ2-1, with 9 bases fitting TRBD2. V dropped 5 bases and J dropped 5; count of bases not matched to a gene: 7. The germline V gene has CDR1 SGHTA and CDR2 FQGNSA. The CDR3 has 15 amino acids. The CDR3 sequence is CASSTNGGGDNEQFF. The DNA of the CDR3 is TGTGCCAGCAGCACAAATGGCGGGGGGGACAATGAGCAGTTCTTC.

In its sample, this clonotype was seen many times. This chain joins TRBV6-1 and TRBJ1-5; possible D gene TRBD1, 5 bases. Between the trimmed V and J ends, which lost 7 bases and 3 bases, there was a span of 16 bases. The germline CDR1 and CDR2 sequences are MNHNS and SASEGT. This CDR3 has 15 residues. The CDR3 reads CASTPGRQSNQPQHF. Here the CDR3 DNA reads TGTGCCAGCACCCCGGGACGGCAGTCCAATCAGCCCCAGCATTTT.

This clonotype showed up many times. The chain is built from TRBV24-1 and TRBJ2-1; the D is unclear. Germline-derived CDR1 and CDR2 are KGHDR and SFDVKD. Trimming shortened V by 3 bases and J by 6 bases, and 17 bases separated the two germline ends. This CDR3 has 16 residues. CDR3 coding DNA: TGTGCCACCAGTGATCCAGCGACCTCTGCCCCCAATGAGCAGTTCTTC. It translates to CATSDPATSAPNEQFF.